The 2 T cell receptor beta chains in this list originate from one sample, sequenced in a study of cytomegalovirus exposure and HLA in healthy donors. It was with 60 Vbeta and 13 Jbeta primers that the PCR ran. Repertoires were generated with immunoSEQ multiplex PCR, while TCRdb's copy carries only in-frame clones and drops some. The repertoire has 210,000 or so clones, 75% to 80% of them found once; the top ten carry 1.5% to 2%. Sequenced input: PBMCs. Receptors originate from a man between 18 and 35 years old in good health and CMV-seronegative.

This chain joins TRBV7-3 and TRBJ2-6; D remains ambiguous. Trimming removed 1 base at V and 0 bases at J, with 7 bases between. The germline gives CDR1 SGHTA, CDR2 FQGTGA. The CDR3 spans 16 residues. In nucleotides, the CDR3 is TGTGCCAGCAGCTTAAGCGATTTCTCTGGGGCCAACGTCCTGACTTTC. It is translated as CASSLSDFSGANVLTF. Complete variable domain (other parts from reference TRBV7-3 and TRBJ2-6): GAGVSQTPSNKVTEKGKYVELRCDPISGHTALYWYRQSLGQGPEFLIYFQGTGAADDSGLPNDRFFAVRPEGSVSTLKIQRTERGDSAVYLCASSLSDFSGANVLTFGAGSRLTVL.

This clone was observed a few times. The junction and the germline gene differ at one end; a read error may be behind it. The CDR3 sequence: CASSYPTGGQDTEAFF. The CDR3 DNA follows: TGTGCCAGCAGTTATCCTACAGGGGGACAGGACACTGAAGCTTTCTTT. The rearrangement joins TRBV10-3 to TRBJ1-1; 8 bases are a match to TRBD1. The CDR3 totals 16 residues. CDR1 and CDR2 from the germline V gene are ENHRY and SYGVKD.